This paragraph reports one TCR beta chain. The data are from a study of T cells in Graves' hyperthyroidism and ophthalmopathy. The TCR beta CDR3 regions underwent amplification using RNA transcripts as the source. A set of HTBI primers served as the primers for a first-round RT-PCR of the TCR CDR3. TCRdb fed the multiplex PCR reads into MiXCR, producing one record per CDR3 protein. The sample holds approximately 620,000 distinct CDR3 sequences, 11% to 15% seen once. The sample, blood from the first hyperthyroidism diagnosis, precedes any ophthalmopathy symptoms. The ends were cut back, 1 base at V and 1 base at J, with 16 bases in the middle. Germline V gene data show CDR1 as MGHDK and CDR2 as SYGVNS. The CDR3 spans 17 residues.

This rearrangement joins TRBV25-1 to TRBJ2-5; D may correspond to TRBD1 or TRBD2 (5 bases each). The sequencing sample was made of blood. This receptor was identified in a woman aged 25 to 45 with Graves' hyperthyroidism that later progressed to Graves' ophthalmopathy. The CDR3 region has the DNA TGTGCCAGCAGTGAATGGAGAGGAGCGGACACCCAAGAGACCCAGTACTTC. Its protein is CASSEWRGADTQETQYF. Full variable domain (remainder filled in from reference TRBV25-1 and TRBJ2-5): EADIYQTPRYLVIGTGKKITLECSQTMGHDKMYWYQQDPGMELHLIHYSYGVNSTEKGDLSSESTVSRIRTEHFPLTLESARPSHTSQYLCASSEWRGADTQETQYFGPGTRLLVL.